The sequence of this T cell receptor beta chain was determined in a study of molecular identifiers for immune sequencing clone quantification. Whole-study results and caveats: Clones carrying above 20 RNA copies accounted for over 98% of effector molecules, under 1% in naive cells. Spiked Jurkat TCR RNA from one cell was reportedly detectable among some 1 million naive cells.

The germline gives CDR1 LGHNA, CDR2 YSLEER. The ends were cut back, 1 base at V and 0 bases at J, with 6 bases in the middle. This CDR3 contains 14 residues. This clonotype was detected many times. What it recognizes is unknown. Bulk TCR libraries used previously described methods and listed TCR primers. TCRdb analysed the PCR reads with MiXCR anew, one entry per CDR3 protein. The sample lists 550,000 to 750,000 distinct CDR3 sequences, just under 20% occurring once. The authors sorted naive CD8 T cells as CD8+CD4-CCR7+CD45RA+. The source is a human donor in good health. Some libraries in this study had Jurkat cell RNA spiked in. The sequencing input was naive CD8+ T cells from blood, with Jurkat cell RNA spiked in. Subset reported: FACS-sorted CD8+CD4-CCR7+CD45RA+ naive T cells. The V gene is TRBV4-3, the J gene TRBJ1-1; D is ambiguous. The CDR3 sequence is CASSQGAMNTEAFF. CDR3 in DNA: TGCGCCAGCAGCCAAGGAGCCATGAACACTGAAGCTTTCTTT.